This is a list of T cell receptor beta chains from one sample in a study of Graves' ophthalmopathy and Graves' hyperthyroidism. Each CDR3 protein gets one entry after TCRdb re-called the multiplex PCR reads with MiXCR. The table records about 740,000 distinct CDR3 sequences, around 40% of them present only once. The specimen sequenced was peripheral blood. These receptors all stem from an adult man with Graves' ophthalmopathy. Each CDR3 is given with its conserved first and last residue. The order of the fields is clone size, D gene, J gene, V gene, CDR3 protein, CDR3 DNA. D genes are given only for firm matches. Some rows mark clone size as missing; the rest say once, few, many or name a class of expanded clone.

>.|.|TRBJ2-7|TRBV10-3
CASKRDQSYEQYF
TGTGCCAGCAAGAGAGACCAATCCTACGAGCAATACTTC
>many|.|TRBJ1-1|TRBV10-3
CAISEQGGEVEAFF
TGTGCCATCAGTGAACAAGGAGGGGAGGTTGAAGCTTTCTTT
>.|.|TRBJ1-1|TRBV29-1
CSVDERGSATEAFF
TGCAGCGTTGACGAGCGGGGGTCGGCCACTGAAGCTTTCTTT
>many|TRBD2|TRBJ2-5|TRBV20-1
CSASRASGMAETQYF
TGCAGTGCTAGTCGGGCTAGCGGGATGGCGGAGACCCAGTACTTC
>many|.|TRBJ2-7|TRBV25-1
CASSAPWGVSAYEQYF
TGTGCCAGCAGTGCTCCCTGGGGTGTTTCGGCCTACGAGCAGTACTTC
>.|.|TRBJ2-6|TRBV11-1
CASSHWGSGANVLTF
TGTGCCAGCAGCCACTGGGGGTCTGGGGCCAACGTCCTGACTTTC
>.|.|TRBJ1-2|TRBV19
CASDLGRRGDGYTF
TGTGCCAGTGACCTGGGACGCCGGGGCGATGGCTACACCTTC
>.|TRBD1|TRBJ2-2|TRBV19
CASSPNGQGANTGELFF
TGTGCCAGTAGTCCAAACGGACAGGGGGCGAACACCGGGGAGCTGTTTTTT
>.|.|TRBJ2-7|TRBV5-1
CDSSVGPSVYEQYF
TGCGACAGCAGCGTGGGACCGAGTGTTTACGAGCAGTACTTC
>many|.|TRBJ2-6|TRBV7-9
CASSLGQGSSGANVLTF
TGTGCCAGCAGCTTAGGGCAGGGGAGCTCTGGGGCCAACGTCCTGACTTTC
>many|.|TRBJ1-5|TRBV15
CATSRDLPGTQIKSNQPQHF
TGTGCCACCAGCAGAGATCTGCCGGGGACGCAGATAAAGAGCAATCAGCCCCAGCATTTT
>few|.|TRBJ1-5|TRBV24-1
CASTNMWGNQPQHF
TGTGCCAGCACCAATATGTGGGGGAATCAGCCCCAGCATTTT
>many|TRBD1|TRBJ1-4|TRBV6-5
CASSYGTGDEKLFF
TGTGCCAGCAGTTACGGGACAGGGGACGAAAAACTGTTTTTT
>.|.|TRBJ2-6|TRBV7-9
CASSTRYSGANVLTF
TGTGCCAGTAGTACGAGGTACTCTGGGGCCAACGTCCTGACTTTC
>.|TRBD1|TRBJ1-2|TRBV29-1
CSVVEDRDYGYTF
TGCAGCGTTGTAGAGGACAGGGACTATGGCTACACCTTC
>few|.|TRBJ1-4|TRBV7-9
CASSLTGISGEKLFF
TGTGCCAGCAGCTTAACGGGTATTAGTGGAGAAAAACTGTTTTTT
>.|TRBD1|TRBJ1-2|TRBV15
CATSRGTGGGGYTF
TGTGCCACCAGCAGAGGGACAGGGGGTGGCGGCTACACCTTC
>many|.|TRBJ1-2|TRBV6-4
CASLLRGETNYGYTF
TGTGCCAGCCTGCTTCGAGGGGAAACTAACTATGGCTACACCTTC
>few|.|TRBJ1-1|TRBV7-8
CASSLVSGQTNTEAFF
TGTGCCAGCAGCTTAGTCTCCGGACAGACGAACACTGAAGCTTTCTTT
>few|.|TRBJ2-2|TRBV7-9
CASKKSPGGANTGELFF
TGTGCCAGTAAGAAATCTCCTGGCGGAGCGAACACCGGGGAGCTGTTTTTT
>.|.|TRBJ2-3|TRBV29-1
CSVGAAGGDTQYF
TGCAGCGTTGGGGCAGCAGGGGGGGATACGCAGTATTTT
>many|TRBD1|TRBJ2-6|TRBV19
CASSPSLDRGGLSGANVLTF
TGTGCCAGTAGTCCGAGCCTGGACAGGGGGGGGTTGTCTGGGGCCAACGTCCTGACTTTC
>.|TRBD1|TRBJ1-4|TRBV20-1
CSAGTGGVEKLFF
TGCAGTGCAGGGACAGGGGGTGTTGAAAAACTGTTTTTT
>few|TRBD2|TRBJ2-2|TRBV5-6
CASSLRNGRPGELFF
TGTGCCAGCAGCTTGCGGAACGGGAGGCCCGGGGAGCTGTTTTTT
>.|.|TRBJ1-6|TRBV7-9
CASSLDTAHSPLHF
TGTGCCAGCAGCCTGGACACAGCCCATTCACCCCTCCACTTT
>.|.|TRBJ1-3|TRBV7-9
CASERSTAGNTIYF
TGTGCCAGCGAGCGTTCAACCGCTGGAAACACCATATATTTT
>.|.|TRBJ1-6|TRBV4-1
CASSQLTVTTDSPLHF
TGCGCCAGCAGCCAACTTACAGTTACGACGGATTCACCCCTCCACTTT
>many|TRBD2|TRBJ2-5|TRBV7-2
CASSRSGTREETQYF
TGTGCCAGCAGCCGTTCTGGGACTAGGGAAGAGACCCAGTACTTC
>many|.|TRBJ1-2|TRBV2
CASSDPYGYTF
TGTGCCAGCAGTGATCCCTATGGCTACACCTTC
>.|TRBD2|TRBJ2-7|TRBV12-3/TRBV12-4
CASRQAGNSYEQYF
TGTGCCAGCAGGCAAGCGGGGAACTCCTACGAGCAGTACTTC
>many|.|TRBJ1-1|TRBV9
CASSVGGINTEAFF
TGTGCCAGCAGCGTAGGGGGCATCAACACTGAAGCTTTCTTT
>once|.|TRBJ1-1|TRBV14
CASSSTRGFFTEAFF
TGTGCCAGCAGTTCTACTAGGGGGTTTTTCACTGAAGCTTTCTTT
>.|.|TRBJ2-5|TRBV5-6
CASSLRTIGRETQYF
TGTGCCAGCAGCTTACGCACGATTGGACGAGAGACCCAGTACTTC
>few|.|TRBJ1-2|TRBV19
CASSPPHSGGYTF
TGTGCCAGTAGTCCGCCCCACTCGGGTGGCTACACCTTC